This T cell receptor beta chain emerged from a study of T cell repertoires in breast cancer. J was trimmed by 1 base and V by 2 bases; bases with no gene match: 6. Germline V CDR1 and CDR2: MNHEY, SVGAGI. The CDR3 has 17 residues. Blocking oligonucleotides added to a second nested PCR suppressed unpaired genes. From the emulsion pairing reads, TCRdb called clonotypes with MiXCR, one entry per CDR3 protein. The sample consists of about 40,000 distinct CDR3 sequences, roughly 44% of them appearing once. Primers covering all TCR V genes were used in emulsion RT-PCR on CD8+ T cells. The chain employs TRBV6-5 and TRBJ2-1, with 9 bases lining up with TRBD2. This receptor was identified in a pool of human donors with breast cancer or a healthy control (not recorded which). Source material: CD8+ T cells. Here the CDR3 DNA reads TGTGCCAGCAGTTACGCCGGGACTAGCTTTTCCTACAATGAGCAGTTCTTC. Residues: CASSYAGTSFSYNEQFF.